The source of this TCR beta chain is a study of a mutant IDH1 vaccine in newly diagnosed glioma. Whole-study context: The treated group averaged roughly 40 years old and was roughly 60% male, about 38% female. Week 35 was assigned to visit V12, and week 47 was assigned to visit V13. Study observations and caveats: Detectable vaccine-induced immune responses arose in 93.3% of patients.

Data came from immunoSEQ multiplex PCR; TCRdb stores just in-frame clones and leaves some out. The sample contains approximately 100,000 clones, around 92% of which appear only once. Note on this clone: Antigen: not known.

The time point is: week 47, end of study. Vaccinated patients received 300 ug of mutant IDH1 20-mer peptide per dose, with topical imiquimod. Astrocytomas found in donors were new, WHO grade 3 or 4, IDH1-mutant and ATRX-lost. Deletions cut 1 base from V and 4 bases from J, with 8 bases between. Per the germline V gene, CDR1 is LNHDA and CDR2 is SQIVND (reference sequence). The CDR3 runs 14 residues. The sample in question was PBMCs, obtained from a glioma patient whose treatment included an IDH1 peptide vaccine. The V gene is TRBV19, the J gene TRBJ1-5; D is uncertain. The TCR originated in a woman between 45 and 60 years old with glioma. In nucleotides, the CDR3 is TGTGCCAGTAGTATAGGGAAAGGGAATCAGCCCCAGCATTTT. Protein sequence: CASSIGKGNQPQHF.